This TCR beta chain was identified during a study of CD8+ T cells in alopecia areata. Study at large: Treatment of the treated patients consisted of oral tofacitinib, 5 to 10 mg twice daily. Tofacitinib was given for 6 to 18 months, then stopped for 6 months.

V was clipped by 4 bases and J by 3 bases; unmatched bases: 9. In germline, CDR1 is SGDLS, CDR2 YYNGEE. The CDR3 loop spans 17 amino acids. RNA, once extracted, was reverse transcribed into cDNA for use as the sequencing template. TCRdb keeps only in-frame clones here, not all; method: immunoSEQ multiplex PCR. Of approximately 170,000 clones listed, 60% to 75% are singletons. Regarding treatment: oral pan-JAK inhibitor, 5-10 mg twice daily. This sequence was found in a human donor with alopecia areata. The chain recombines TRBV9 with TRBJ2-3, with 12 bases identical to TRBD2. The starting material was CD4+ T cells sorted from blood, obtained at week 24, from a patient treated with tofacitinib. As DNA, the CDR3 is TGTGCCAGCAGCACCGGGGCCGGGACTAGCGGGACAGATACGCAGTATTTT. It encodes CASSTGAGTSGTDTQYF.